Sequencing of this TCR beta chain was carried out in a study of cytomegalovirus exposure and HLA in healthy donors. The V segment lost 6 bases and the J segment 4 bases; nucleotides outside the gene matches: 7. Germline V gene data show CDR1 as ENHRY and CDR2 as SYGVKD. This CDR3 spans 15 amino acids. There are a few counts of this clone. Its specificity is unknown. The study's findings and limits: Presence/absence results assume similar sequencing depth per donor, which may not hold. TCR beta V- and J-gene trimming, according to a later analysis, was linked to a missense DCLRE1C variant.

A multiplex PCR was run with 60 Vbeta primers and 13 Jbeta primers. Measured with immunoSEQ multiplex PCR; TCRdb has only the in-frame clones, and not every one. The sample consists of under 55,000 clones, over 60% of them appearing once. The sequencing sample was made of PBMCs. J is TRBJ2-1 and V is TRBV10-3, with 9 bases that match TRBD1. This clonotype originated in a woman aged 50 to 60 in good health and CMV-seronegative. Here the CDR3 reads CAISRTGEPYNEQFF. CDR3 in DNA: TGTGCCATCAGCCGGACAGGGGAGCCGTACAATGAGCAGTTCTTC.